Shown below are 23 T cell receptor beta chains from a single sample sequenced in a study of T cell changes during pregnancy in multiple sclerosis. The method was immunoSEQ multiplex PCR; TCRdb's version includes in-frame clones alone and lacks a portion of them. The sample lists 45,000 to 60,000 clones; 90% were seen once. The sample here was CD8+ T cells from peripheral blood mononuclear cells, taken before pregnancy. Receptor source: a female donor with multiple sclerosis, enrolled in a pregnancy study.

The V and J genes are TRBV5-1 and TRBJ2-2; 10 positions agree with TRBD1. Germline V lookup: CDR1 SGHRS, CDR2 YFSETQ. Trimming at V came to 3 bases and at J to 0 bases, leaving 8 bases not matched to a gene. The CDR3 runs 18 residues. The CDR3 DNA sequence: TGCGCCAGCAGCTCGGAATGGACAGGGGGTTCGAACACCGGGGAGCTGTTTTTT. It codes for CASSSEWTGGSNTGELFF.

The chain links TRBV7-9 to TRBJ1-2; 7 bases are shared with TRBD1. Germline values: CDR1 SEHNR, CDR2 FQNEAQ (reference sequence). The ends lost 3 bases at V and 0 bases at J; junction bases unmatched: 10. The CDR3 has 17 amino acids. In DNA form, the CDR3 reads TGTGCCAGCAGCTTTTCCAGGGGGGACCACTCTAACTATGGCTACACCTTC. As protein: CASSFSRGDHSNYGYTF.

Notes on this clone: Other DNA sequences from this sample encode an identical CDR3 as well. CDR3 sequence (DNA): TGTGCCAGCAGCTCCAGCGGGGGGGCCTACAATGAGCAGTTCTTC. Its translation is CASSSSGGAYNEQFF. The chain is built from TRBV9 and TRBJ2-1; 10 bases map to TRBD2. This CDR3 is 15 amino acids long. J lost 2 bases, V lost 4 bases, and 3 bases had no gene match. Germline V gives CDR1 SGDLS, CDR2 YYNGEE.

The V call is TRBV5-1, the J call TRBJ1-2, with no clear D. There are 12 residues in the CDR3. Trimming left V 5 bases short and J 6 bases short, with 11 bases between. Germline-derived CDR1 and CDR2 are SGHRS and YFSETQ. CDR3 nucleotides: TGCGCCAGCAGATGGGCGGAGGATGGCTACACCTTC. Translated, it gives CASRWAEDGYTF.

This clone has just one count. The rearrangement uses TRBV6-5 and TRBJ2-7; 8 positions match TRBD1. This CDR3 comprises 16 residues. CDR1 MNHEY and CDR2 SVGAGI come from the germline V gene. V lost 2 bases, J lost 0 bases, and 6 bases stayed unmatched. CDR3 amino acids: CASSYKQGDSSYEQYF. In DNA, the CDR3 is TGTGCCAGCAGTTACAAACAGGGGGATAGCTCCTACGAGCAGTACTTC.

The V and J genes are TRBV19 and TRBJ1-1, with a tentative D call TRBD1 (5 bases). The V gene's germline CDR1 is LNHDA and CDR2 SQIVND (reference sequence). The CDR3 covers 17 residues. Trimming took 3 bases from V and 4 from J, leaving 21 bases between them. CDR3 DNA sequence: TGTGCCAGTAGTATCCACTCTACCAGACAGCTGGTCACTGAAGCTTTCTTT. Translation gives CASSIHSTRQLVTEAFF. Full variable domain (outside the CDR3, taken from reference TRBV19 and TRBJ1-1): DGGITQSPKYLFRKEGQNVTLSCEQNLNHDAMYWYRQDPGQGLRLIYYSQIVNDFQKGDIAEGYSVSREKKESFPLTVTSAQKNPTAFYLCASSIHSTRQLVTEAFFGQGTRLTVV.

CDR3 DNA: TGTGCCAGCAGTGGCGGGGGCAAAAACACTGAAGCTTTCTTT. This sequence encodes CASSGGGKNTEAFF. V gene TRBV6-6 combines with J gene TRBJ1-1; D perhaps matches TRBD1 (6 bases). Trimming stripped 5 bases from V and 2 bases from J, with 12 bases between. Germline-derived CDR1 and CDR2 are MNHNY and SVGAGI (reference sequence). This CDR3 comprises 14 residues.

The chain recombines TRBV9 with TRBJ1-5, with D perhaps TRBD1 (5 bases). This CDR3 region has 15 residues. CDR1 is SGDLS and CDR2 is YYNGEE in the germline V gene. V was pared by 0 bases and J by 7 bases, with 14 bases between. The CDR3 sequence: CASSVEWGGIQPQHF. CDR3 DNA sequence: TGTGCCAGCAGCGTAGAATGGGGGGGGATACAGCCCCAGCATTTT.

The chain joins TRBV9 to TRBJ1-4; D is possibly TRBD1 (5 bases). The germline gives CDR1 SGDLS, CDR2 YYNGEE. This CDR3 has 15 residues. V lost 2 bases and J 7 bases, leaving 15 bases between the germline ends. The CDR3 region is CASSVAGSGGEKLFF. CDR3 sequence (DNA): TGTGCCAGCAGCGTCGCAGGGTCAGGTGGTGAAAAACTGTTTTTT.

The rearrangement links TRBV4-1 to TRBJ2-2, with a tentative D call TRBD1 (6 bases). With 0 bases removed from V and 8 bases from J, the gap between germline ends came to 16 bases. CDR1 is MGHRA, CDR2 YSYEKL, per germline. The CDR3 is 16 amino acids. CDR3 amino acids: CASSQDRVGGRGELFF. CDR3 nucleotides: TGCGCCAGCAGCCAAGATCGGGTAGGGGGTCGGGGGGAGCTGTTTTTT.

V is TRBV6-5 and J is TRBJ1-3; D is ambiguous. The germline gives CDR1 MNHEY, CDR2 SVGAGI. This CDR3 contains 15 residues. V lost 5 bases to trimming and J lost 2 bases, with 13 bases between them. The chain's CDR3 is CASSMSRGPGNTIYF. In DNA form, the CDR3 reads TGTGCCAGCAGTATGTCCAGAGGGCCTGGAAACACCATATATTTT.

The chain carries TRBV19 and TRBJ1-1; no firm D call. In germline, CDR1 is LNHDA, CDR2 SQIVND (reference sequence). The CDR3 totals 13 residues. The V and J ends lost 7 bases and 1 base respectively, with 10 bases between them. The CDR3 region is CASTKPGNTEAFF. DNA for the CDR3: TGTGCCAGTACTAAGCCAGGGAACACTGAAGCTTTCTTT.

The chain links TRBV27 to TRBJ1-4, with 10 bases matching TRBD1. The germline V gene encodes CDR1 MNHEY and CDR2 SMNVEV (reference sequence). This CDR3 contains 13 residues. V lost 6 bases to trimming and J lost 10 bases; unmatched junction nucleotides: 5. CDR3 region: CASRTGGEVKLFF. For the CDR3, the DNA is TGTGCCAGCAGGACAGGGGGCGAGGTAAAACTGTTTTTT.

The chain couples TRBV4-1 to TRBJ1-4; a weak D match, TRBD1 (5 bases). CDR3 size: 16 residues. CDR1 and CDR2 (germline): MGHRA, YSYEKL. V lost 1 base to trimming and J lost 8 bases, with 17 bases between them. The CDR3 DNA sequence: TGCGCCAGCAGCCAAGTCACCGGGACGGGGGGGGAAAAACTGTTTTTT. Translated: CASSQVTGTGGEKLFF.

This clone was found a few times. The J gene is TRBJ1-4, the V gene TRBV4-1; 9 nucleotides agree with TRBD1. The CDR3 extends over 15 amino acids. Trimming at V came to 0 bases and at J to 10 bases, leaving 6 bases not matched to a gene. The germline V gene encodes CDR1 MGHRA and CDR2 YSYEKL. CDR3 DNA: TGCGCCAGCAGCCAAGAGGGACAGGGTTACGTAAAACTGTTTTTT. Translated: CASSQEGQGYVKLFF.

The chain uses TRBV5-1 and TRBJ2-5; 7 nucleotides agree with TRBD1. There are 15 residues in the CDR3. Germline V gene data show CDR1 as SGHRS and CDR2 as YFSETQ. V trimming: 0 bases; J trimming: 5 bases; junction bases outside the gene matches: 7. Here the CDR3 reads CASSLVPGGRETQYF. CDR3 DNA: TGCGCCAGCAGCTTGGTGCCAGGGGGTCGGGAGACCCAGTACTTC.

This clone was observed a single time. V gene TRBV4-2 combines with J gene TRBJ1-2; 7 bases agree with TRBD1. The germline V gene has CDR1 LGHNA and CDR2 YNFKEQ. This CDR3 is 14 amino acids long. With 5 bases clipped from V and 6 bases from J, the junction kept 9 bases outside the gene matches. CDR3 nucleotides: TGTGCCAGCAGCGGGACAGCGGGGGGGGATGGCTACACCTTC. This gives the protein CASSGTAGGDGYTF.

V usage is TRBV2 and J usage is TRBJ1-5, with D perhaps matching TRBD1 (6 bases). This CDR3 comprises 15 residues. V was pared by 6 bases and J by 0 bases, with 12 bases between. Germline CDR1 is SNHLY and CDR2 is FYNNEI. The CDR3 reads CASRGAMYSNQPQHF. CDR3 DNA: TGTGCCAGCAGGGGGGCTATGTATAGCAATCAGCCCCAGCATTTT. Full variable domain (outside the CDR3, taken from reference TRBV2 and TRBJ1-5): EPEVTQTPSHQVTQMGQEVILRCVPISNHLYFYWYRQILGQKVEFLVSFYNNEISEKSEIFDDQFSVERPDGSNFTLKIRSTKLEDSAMYFCASRGAMYSNQPQHFGDGTRLSIL.

V is TRBV9 and J is TRBJ1-2, with D hard to call. The germline V and J ends were trimmed by 0 bases and 0 bases, with 12 bases remaining between them. Germline assignment: CDR1 SGDLS and CDR2 YYNGEE. The CDR3 extends over 16 amino acids. The CDR3 nucleotides are TGTGCCAGCAGCGTAGGGGCCGCTACCTCTAACTATGGCTACACCTTC. Translation: CASSVGAATSNYGYTF.

CDR3 sequence: CASSLEEAMNTEAFF. As DNA, the CDR3 is TGTGCCAGCAGCTTGGAGGAAGCTATGAACACTGAAGCTTTCTTT. This rearrangement joins TRBV13 to TRBJ1-1, with D uncertain. V dropped 3 bases and J dropped 0 bases, with 11 bases sitting between them. CDR1 is PRHDT, CDR2 FYEKMQ, per germline (reference sequence). This CDR3 is built from 15 residues. Full variable domain (outside the CDR3, taken from reference TRBV13 and TRBJ1-1): AAGVIQSPRHLIKEKRETATLKCYPIPRHDTVYWYQQGPGQDPQFLISFYEKMQSDKGSIPDRFSAQQFSDYHSELNMSSLELGDSALYFCASSLEEAMNTEAFFGQGTRLTVV.

The chain carries TRBV9 and TRBJ2-2, with TRBD2 identical over 11 bases. Germline V gene data show CDR1 as SGDLS and CDR2 as YYNGEE. The CDR3 contains 15 residues. V lost 2 bases and J lost 7; bases outside the gene matches: 4. The CDR3 DNA follows: TGTGCCAGCAGCGTTAGCGGGGGGGAAGTCGGGGAGCTGTTTTTT. Protein: CASSVSGGEVGELFF.

This clone appeared a few times. The J gene is TRBJ1-2, the V gene TRBV9; 7 bases match TRBD1. CDR3 length equals 13 residues. Germline CDR1 and CDR2: SGDLS and YYNGEE. After removal of 0 bases from V and 6 bases from J, the junction contained 2 bases not matched to a gene. The CDR3 reads CASSVGTGDGYTF. The CDR3 DNA is TGTGCCAGCAGCGTAGGGACAGGCGATGGCTACACCTTC.

The chain has TRBV6-4 and TRBJ2-1; 9 nucleotides agree with TRBD1. J was trimmed by 2 bases and V by 4 bases; bases with no gene match: 3. The CDR3 is 15 residues long. Germline CDR1 MRHNA, CDR2 SNTAGT. Here the CDR3 DNA reads TGTGCCAGCAGTGCCCGACAGGGGGCCTACAATGAGCAGTTCTTC. Protein product: CASSARQGAYNEQFF.